This TCR beta chain was identified in a study of blood T cells in healthy people across ages. Combining a sample-barcoded 5' primer with a J-beta primer mix, a second PCR ran for about 7 to 12 cycles. Every cDNA molecule bore a tag from a template-switch adaptor containing 12 random nucleotides. TCRdb passed the 5' RACE reads through MiXCR, listing each CDR3 protein once. The data contain around 1.1 million distinct CDR3 sequences, around two fifths of them seen just once; the ten biggest clones take up around 13%. Isolation recovered at least 7 million PBMCs from every sample. This CDR3 contains 14 residues. The ends were cut back, 3 bases at V and 5 bases at J, with 14 bases in the middle. Per germline, CDR1 MNHNY and CDR2 SVGAGI (reference sequence). Study-wide results and limits: Significant beta diversity loss was already apparent by age roughly 43, declining roughly linearly. Naive and antigen-experienced cells could not be conclusively compared, given unsorted PBMCs.

Note on this clonotype: Antigen unknown.

The rearrangement links TRBV6-6 to TRBJ2-7; D could derive from TRBD1 or TRBD2 (6 bases each). The source material was blood. This sequence originates from a man younger than 30 in good health. This CDR3 reads CASSYGGLGDEQYF. In DNA, the CDR3 is TGTGCCAGCAGTTATGGGGGGCTCGGCGACGAGCAGTACTTC.